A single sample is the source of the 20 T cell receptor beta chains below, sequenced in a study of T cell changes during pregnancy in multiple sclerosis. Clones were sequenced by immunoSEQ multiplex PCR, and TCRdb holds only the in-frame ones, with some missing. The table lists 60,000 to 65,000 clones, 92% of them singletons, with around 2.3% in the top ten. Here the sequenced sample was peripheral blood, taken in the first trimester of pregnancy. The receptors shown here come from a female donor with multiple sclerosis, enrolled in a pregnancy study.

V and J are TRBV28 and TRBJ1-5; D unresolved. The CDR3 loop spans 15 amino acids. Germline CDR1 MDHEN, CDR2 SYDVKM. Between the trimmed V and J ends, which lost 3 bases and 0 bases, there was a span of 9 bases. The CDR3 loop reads CASSFLRDSNQPQHF. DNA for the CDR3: TGTGCCAGCAGTTTTCTCCGGGATAGCAATCAGCCCCAGCATTTT.

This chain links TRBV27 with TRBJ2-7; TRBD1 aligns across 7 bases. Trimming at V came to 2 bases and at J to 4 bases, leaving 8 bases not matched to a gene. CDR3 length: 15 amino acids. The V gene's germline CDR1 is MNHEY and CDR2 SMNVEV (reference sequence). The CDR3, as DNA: TGTGCCAGCAGTTTAAAAAGGGGGCTGAGGTACGAGCAGTACTTC. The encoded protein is CASSLKRGLRYEQYF.

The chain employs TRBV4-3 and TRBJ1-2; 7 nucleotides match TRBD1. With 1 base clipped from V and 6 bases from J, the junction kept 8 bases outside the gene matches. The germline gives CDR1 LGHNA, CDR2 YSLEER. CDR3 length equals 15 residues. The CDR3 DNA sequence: TGCGCCAGCAGCCAAGGCGGAGGGGGCACCCATGGCTACACCTTC. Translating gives CASSQGGGGTHGYTF.

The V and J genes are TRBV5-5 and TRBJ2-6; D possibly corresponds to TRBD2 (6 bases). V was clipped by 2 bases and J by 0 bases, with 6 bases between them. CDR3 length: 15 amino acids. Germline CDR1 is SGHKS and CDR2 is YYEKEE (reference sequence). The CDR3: CASSFGSSGANVLTF. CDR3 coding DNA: TGTGCCAGCAGCTTCGGGAGCTCTGGGGCCAACGTCCTGACTTTC.

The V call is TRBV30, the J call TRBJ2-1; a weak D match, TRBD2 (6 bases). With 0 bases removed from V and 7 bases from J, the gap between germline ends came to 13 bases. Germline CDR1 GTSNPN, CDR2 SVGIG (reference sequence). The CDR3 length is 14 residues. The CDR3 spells CAWSVASVRNEQFF. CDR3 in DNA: TGTGCCTGGAGTGTGGCTAGCGTTAGGAATGAGCAGTTCTTC.

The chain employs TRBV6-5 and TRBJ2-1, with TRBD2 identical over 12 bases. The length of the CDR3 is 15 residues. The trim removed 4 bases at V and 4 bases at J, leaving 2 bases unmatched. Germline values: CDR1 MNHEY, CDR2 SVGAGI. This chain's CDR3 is CASSSGTSGYNEQFF. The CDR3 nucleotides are TGTGCCAGCAGTTCCGGGACTAGCGGGTACAATGAGCAGTTCTTC.

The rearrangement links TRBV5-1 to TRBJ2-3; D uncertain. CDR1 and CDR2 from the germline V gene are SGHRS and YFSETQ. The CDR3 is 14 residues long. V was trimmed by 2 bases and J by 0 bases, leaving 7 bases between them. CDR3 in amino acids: CASSFSSSTDTQYF. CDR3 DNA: TGCGCCAGCAGCTTCTCTTCGAGCACAGATACGCAGTATTTT.

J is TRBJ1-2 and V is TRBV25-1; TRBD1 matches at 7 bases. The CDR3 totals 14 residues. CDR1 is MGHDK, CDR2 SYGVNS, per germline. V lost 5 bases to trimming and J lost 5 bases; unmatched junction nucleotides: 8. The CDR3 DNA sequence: TGTGCCAGCAGTAGAGGGACAGCCTCTTATGGCTACACCTTC. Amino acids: CASSRGTASYGYTF.

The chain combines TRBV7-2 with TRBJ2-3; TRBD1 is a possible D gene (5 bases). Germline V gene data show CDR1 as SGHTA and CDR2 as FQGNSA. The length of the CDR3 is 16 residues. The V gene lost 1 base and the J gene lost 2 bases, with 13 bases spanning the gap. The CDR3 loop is CASSLGGAGTTDTQYF. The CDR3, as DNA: TGTGCCAGCAGCTTAGGTGGGGCAGGCACCACAGATACGCAGTATTTT.

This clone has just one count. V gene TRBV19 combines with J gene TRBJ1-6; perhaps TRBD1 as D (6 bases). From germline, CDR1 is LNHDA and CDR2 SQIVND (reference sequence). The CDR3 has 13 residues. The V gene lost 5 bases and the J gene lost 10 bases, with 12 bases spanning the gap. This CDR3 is CASSEQGISPLHF. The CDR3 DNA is TGTGCCAGTAGTGAACAGGGTATCTCACCCCTCCACTTT.

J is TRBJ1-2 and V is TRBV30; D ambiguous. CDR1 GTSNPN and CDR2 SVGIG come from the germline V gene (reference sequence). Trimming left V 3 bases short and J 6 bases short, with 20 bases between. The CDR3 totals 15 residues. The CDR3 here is CAWRVDGGRRDGYTF. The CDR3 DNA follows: TGTGCCTGGAGGGTTGACGGCGGGAGGAGGGATGGCTACACCTTC.

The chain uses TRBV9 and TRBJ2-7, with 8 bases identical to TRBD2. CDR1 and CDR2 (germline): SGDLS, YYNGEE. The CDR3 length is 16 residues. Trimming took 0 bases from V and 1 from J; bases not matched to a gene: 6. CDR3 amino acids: CASSVGGAGASYEQYF. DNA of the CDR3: TGTGCCAGCAGCGTAGGGGGAGCGGGAGCATCCTACGAGCAGTACTTC.

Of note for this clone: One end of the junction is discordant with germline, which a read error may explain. The CDR3 DNA is TGTGCCAGCAGTTTGGACTCCAACAATGAGCAGTTCTTC. This encodes CASSLDSNNEQFF. This chain links TRBV27 with TRBJ2-1, with a possible D match to TRBD2 (5 bases). The CDR3 spans 13 residues. Germline V gene data show CDR1 as MNHEY and CDR2 as SMNVEV (reference sequence).

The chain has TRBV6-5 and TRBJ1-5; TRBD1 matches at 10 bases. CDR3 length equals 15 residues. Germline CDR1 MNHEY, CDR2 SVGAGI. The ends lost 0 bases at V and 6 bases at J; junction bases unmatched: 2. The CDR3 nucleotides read TGTGCCAGCAGTTACTCGGGACAGGGGATTCAGCCCCAGCATTTT. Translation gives CASSYSGQGIQPQHF.

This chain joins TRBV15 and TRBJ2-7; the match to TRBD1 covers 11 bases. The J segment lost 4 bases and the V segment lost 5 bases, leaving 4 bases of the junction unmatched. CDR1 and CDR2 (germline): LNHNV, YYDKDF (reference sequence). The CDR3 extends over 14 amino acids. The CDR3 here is CATSLGQGAYEQYF. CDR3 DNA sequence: TGTGCCACCAGCTTAGGACAGGGGGCTTACGAGCAGTACTTC.

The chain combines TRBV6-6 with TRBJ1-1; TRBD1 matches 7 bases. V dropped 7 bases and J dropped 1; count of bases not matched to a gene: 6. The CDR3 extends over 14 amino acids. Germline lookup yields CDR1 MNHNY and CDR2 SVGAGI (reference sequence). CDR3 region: CASKPQGWNTEAFF. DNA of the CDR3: TGTGCCAGCAAACCACAGGGGTGGAACACTGAAGCTTTCTTT.

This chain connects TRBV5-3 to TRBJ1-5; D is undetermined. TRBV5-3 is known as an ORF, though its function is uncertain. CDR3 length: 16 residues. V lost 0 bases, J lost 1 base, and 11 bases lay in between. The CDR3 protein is CARSLASVSSNQPQHF. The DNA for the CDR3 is TGTGCCAGAAGCTTGGCATCGGTTAGCAGCAATCAGCCCCAGCATTTT.

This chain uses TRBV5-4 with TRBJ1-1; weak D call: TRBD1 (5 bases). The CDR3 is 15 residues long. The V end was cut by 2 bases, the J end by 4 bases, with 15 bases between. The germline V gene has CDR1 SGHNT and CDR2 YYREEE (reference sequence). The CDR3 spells CASSLGPRTSTEAFF. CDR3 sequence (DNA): TGTGCCAGCAGCTTAGGGCCTCGGACATCCACTGAAGCTTTCTTT.

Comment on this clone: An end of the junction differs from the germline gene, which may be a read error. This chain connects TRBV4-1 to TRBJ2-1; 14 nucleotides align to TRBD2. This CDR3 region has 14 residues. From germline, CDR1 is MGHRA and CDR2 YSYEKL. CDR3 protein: CASSRVGTSGSGLF. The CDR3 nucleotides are TGCGCCAGCAGCCGCGTGGGGACTAGCGGGAGTGGGCTCTTC.

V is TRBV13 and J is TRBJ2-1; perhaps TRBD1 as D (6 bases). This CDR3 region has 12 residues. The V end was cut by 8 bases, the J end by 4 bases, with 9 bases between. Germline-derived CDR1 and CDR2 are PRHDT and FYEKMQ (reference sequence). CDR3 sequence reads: CASSGEYNEQFF. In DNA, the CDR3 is TGTGCCAGCTCAGGGGAGTACAATGAGCAGTTCTTC.